Following are 20 T cell receptor beta chains from one sample sequenced in a study of blood T cell repertoires in COVID-19. Sequencing was performed with immunoSEQ multiplex PCR; in TCRdb, only in-frame clones are kept and a portion is missing. In the table there are fewer than 250,000 clones, under 80% of which are singletons. Sequenced: peripheral blood. Receptors originate from a woman aged 45-65 years with acute or convalescent COVID-19.

This rearrangement joins TRBV3-1 (or the pseudogene TRBV3-2) to TRBJ2-7, with 10 bases that match TRBD1. Germline V gene data show CDR1 as LGHDT and CDR2 as YNNKEL (reference sequence). The ends lost 3 bases at V and 4 bases at J; junction bases unmatched: 6. The CDR3 runs 15 residues. The CDR3, as DNA: TGTGCCAGCAGCCAGGGGACAGGGGAAAGGTACGAGCAGTACTTC. The encoded protein is CASSQGTGERYEQYF.

The chain couples TRBV28 to TRBJ1-3; D possibly corresponds to TRBD1 (6 bases). Per germline, CDR1 MDHEN and CDR2 SYDVKM. This CDR3 comprises 16 residues. V lost 3 bases and J 0 bases, leaving 12 bases between the germline ends. CDR3 sequence (DNA): TGTGCCAGCAGTTTCCACAGGGTCGGCTCTGGAAACACCATATATTTT. Protein: CASSFHRVGSGNTIYF.

The chain recombines TRBV18 with TRBJ2-7; D is uncertain. V dropped 5 bases and J dropped 1 base, with 9 bases sitting between them. Per germline, CDR1 KGHSH and CDR2 LQKENI. CDR3 length: 13 residues. CDR3 in amino acids: CASSVVQSYEQYF. The CDR3 nucleotides read TGTGCCAGCTCAGTGGTCCAGTCCTACGAGCAGTACTTC.

This chain joins TRBV2 and TRBJ2-6, with TRBD1 matching 7 bases. CDR1 is SNHLY and CDR2 is FYNNEI in the germline V gene. This CDR3 has 15 residues. Trimming took 5 bases from V and 2 from J; bases not matched to a gene: 3. CDR3 sequence: CASSSDRPGANVLTF. The CDR3 DNA is TGTGCCAGCAGTTCGGACAGGCCTGGGGCCAACGTCCTGACTTTC.

The CDR3, as DNA: TGTGCCTGGAGGAGTGGTGGCTCCTATAATTCACCCCTCCACTTT. Residues: CAWRSGGSYNSPLHF. The chain combines TRBV30 with TRBJ1-6; D gene unclear. Germline CDR1 and CDR2: GTSNPN and SVGIG (reference sequence). CDR3 size: 15 residues. Trimming took off 3 bases at V and 0 bases at J, with 9 bases between the two ends. Full variable domain (remainder filled in from reference TRBV30 and TRBJ1-6): SQTIHQWPATLVQPVGSPLSLECTVEGTSNPNLYWYRQAAGRGLQLLFYSVGIGQISSEVPQNLSASRPQDRQFILSSKKLLLSDSGFYLCAWRSGGSYNSPLHFGNGTRLTVT.

Only a few counts were recorded for this clone. A read error may account for a junction end that differs from germline. This chain connects TRBV30 to TRBJ2-1; 8 nucleotides agree with TRBD2. The CDR3 loop spans 14 amino acids. Germline V gene lookup returns CDR1 GTSNPN and CDR2 SVGIG (reference sequence). The CDR3 sequence: CAWRAGTSYIEQFF. The CDR3 DNA reads as TGTGCCTGGAGAGCCGGGACTAGTTACATTGAGCAGTTCTTC. The full variable domain, its missing parts supplied by reference TRBV30 and TRBJ2-1, is SQTIHQWPATLVQPVGSPLSLECTVEGTSNPNLYWYRQAAGRGLQLLFYSVGIGQISSEVPQNLSASRPQDRQFILSSKKLLLSDSGFYLCAWRAGTSYIEQFFGPGTRLTVL.

V is TRBV7-6 and J is TRBJ2-1; the D is unclear. The V and J ends lost 9 bases and 9 bases respectively, with 21 bases between them. CDR3 length: 14 amino acids. Germline values: CDR1 SGHVS, CDR2 FNYEAQ. CDR3 protein: CARPGLSASGEQFF. Written as DNA, the CDR3 is TGTGCCAGACCCGGCTTAAGCGCCTCCGGTGAGCAGTTCTTC.

The gene calls are TRBV12-3 or TRBV12-4 and TRBJ1-2; TRBD1 aligns across 7 bases. The CDR3 covers 13 residues. The junction had 13 bases not matched to a gene; V was cut back by 10 bases and J by 8 bases. The CDR3 here is CATRDSRPRGYTF. In nucleotides, the CDR3 is TGTGCCACCCGGGACAGTAGACCGCGCGGCTACACCTTC.

The CDR3 nucleotides read TGCGCCAGCAGCTCCGGAGATATGGCGGGAGATACGCAGTATTTT. Protein sequence: CASSSGDMAGDTQYF. The chain couples TRBV4-1 to TRBJ2-3, with a tentative D call TRBD2 (5 bases). The CDR3 is made up of 15 amino acids. The V end was cut by 5 bases, the J end by 5 bases, with 17 bases between. Germline-derived CDR1 and CDR2 are MGHRA and YSYEKL.

This clone was picked up a small number of times. V gene TRBV6-5 combines with J gene TRBJ2-1, with D possibly matching TRBD1 (6 bases). The germline gives CDR1 MNHEY, CDR2 SVGAGI. The CDR3 totals 16 residues. The V and J ends lost 4 bases and 6 bases respectively, with 19 bases between them. The CDR3 reads CASSSPRQDTINEQFF. The CDR3 coding sequence is TGTGCCAGCAGTTCCCCCCGACAGGATACTATCAATGAGCAGTTCTTC.

Regarding this clone: At the DNA level, this CDR3 is encoded by other sequences in the same sample as well. This sequence joins TRBV18 and TRBJ2-7; 9 nucleotides line up with TRBD1. In germline, CDR1 is KGHSH, CDR2 LQKENI. There are 13 residues in the CDR3. V gave up 3 bases and J gave up 5 bases; unmatched junction bases: 2. CDR3 in amino acids: CASSPGTGHEQYF. In DNA form, the CDR3 reads TGTGCCAGCTCACCCGGGACAGGGCACGAGCAGTACTTC.

The genes are TRBV19 and TRBJ1-2; no firm D call. The CDR3 totals 15 residues. Germline CDR1 LNHDA, CDR2 SQIVND (reference sequence). The V gene lost 7 bases and the J gene lost 13 bases, with 28 bases spanning the gap. The CDR3 DNA is TGTGCCAGTACCGGAAAGAGAGAGGGAACCCCGCCTACCACCTTC. This encodes CASTGKREGTPPTTF.

The count of this clone is one. V and J are TRBV13 and TRBJ2-2, with TRBD2 matching over 8 bases. Germline loops: CDR1 PRHDT, CDR2 FYEKMQ (reference sequence). After removal of 3 bases from V and 14 bases from J, the junction contained 5 bases not matched to a gene. There are 12 residues in the CDR3. CDR3 nucleotides: TGTGCCAGCAGCTTGTGGACTAGCCCACTGTTTTTT. Amino acids: CASSLWTSPLFF.

The V call is TRBV28, the J call TRBJ2-1; possible D gene TRBD1, 6 bases. The germline V gene has CDR1 MDHEN and CDR2 SYDVKM. CDR3 size: 16 residues. V was cut by 2 bases and J by 0 bases, with 11 bases left in between. The CDR3 nucleotides are TGTGCCAGCAGTTTAGTCAGGGGACACTCCTACAATGAGCAGTTCTTC. Protein: CASSLVRGHSYNEQFF.

The chain has TRBV19 and TRBJ1-5; 8 bases are a match to TRBD1. From germline, CDR1 is LNHDA and CDR2 SQIVND (reference sequence). CDR3 length: 16 residues. After removal of 3 bases from V and 7 bases from J, the junction contained 11 bases not matched to a gene. The CDR3 loop reads CASSMVGRGQGQPQHF. The DNA for the CDR3 is TGTGCCAGTAGTATGGTCGGCAGGGGGCAGGGGCAGCCCCAGCATTTT.

V and J are TRBV5-1 and TRBJ2-5, with D possibly TRBD1 on 6 matching bases. The CDR3 is 11 residues long. Germline CDR1 is SGHRS and CDR2 is YFSETQ. The ends were cut back, 5 bases at V and 5 bases at J, with 7 bases in the middle. The CDR3 spells CASSRGETQYF. In nucleotides, the CDR3 is TGCGCCAGCAGTAGGGGGGAGACCCAGTACTTC.

CDR3 coding DNA: TGTGCCAGCAGTGAAGGGGGACACACATACAATGAGCAGTTCTTC. It yields the protein CASSEGGHTYNEQFF. V gene TRBV6-1 combines with J gene TRBJ2-1, with a possible D match to TRBD1 (6 bases). In germline, CDR1 is MNHNS, CDR2 SASEGT. This CDR3 spans 15 amino acids. Trimming removed 1 base from V and 4 bases from J, with 11 bases in between.

The chain employs TRBV15 and TRBJ2-5; 9 positions agree with TRBD2. CDR1 and CDR2 (germline): LNHNV, YYDKDF (reference sequence). The CDR3 consists of 15 residues. The junction had 10 bases not matched to a gene; V was cut back by 4 bases and J by 7 bases. CDR3 DNA sequence: TGTGCCACCAGCACGTCCCGAGCGGGAGGTAGGACCCAGTACTTC. It encodes CATSTSRAGGRTQYF. The full variable domain, in which reference TRBV15 and TRBJ2-5 provide the parts outside the CDR3, is DAMVIQNPRYQVTQFGKPVTLSCSQTLNHNVMYWYQQKSSQAPKLLFHYYDKDFNNEADTPDNFQSRRPNTSFCFLDIRSPGLGDTAMYLCATSTSRAGGRTQYFGPGTRLLVL.

This clone turned up a few times. The chain's CDR3 is CASSYSQKDSGYTF. In DNA form, the CDR3 reads TGTGCCAGCAGTTACTCGCAAAAGGACAGTGGCTACACCTTC. The chain combines TRBV6-6 with TRBJ1-2, with D maybe TRBD1 (6 bases). Germline V gives CDR1 MNHNY, CDR2 SVGAGI (reference sequence). Trimming removed 0 bases at V and 7 bases at J, with 12 bases between. The CDR3 extends over 14 amino acids.

This clone was detected once. The chain carries TRBV28 and TRBJ1-1; tentatively, D is TRBD1 (5 bases). Germline CDR1 is MDHEN and CDR2 is SYDVKM. Trimming removed 3 bases at V and 0 bases at J, with 8 bases between. The CDR3 is 14 residues long. CDR3 DNA: TGTGCCAGCAGTTTCCCGGGGGTGAACACTGAAGCTTTCTTT. The encoded protein is CASSFPGVNTEAFF.